This passage covers 3 T cell receptor beta chains from one sample sequenced in a study of shared clonotypes between healthy human individuals. Naive CD8 populations comprised CD45RO-negative cells positively selected for CCR7, excluding terminally differentiated effector memory CD45RA+ cells. Assay: immunoSEQ multiplex PCR; the TCRdb copy retains only in-frame clones and omits some. The sample has more than 2 million clones, about 94% seen once. Sequenced material: naive CD8+ T cells from PBMCs. The receptors here all came from a man in his late teens or twenties in good health. Some clones in this sample may be carry-over from other donors' samples.

The chain joins TRBV4-1 to TRBJ2-3, with 8 positions matching TRBD2. The CDR3 has 15 residues. The germline V gene has CDR1 MGHRA and CDR2 YSYEKL. Trimming cost V 1 base and J 4 bases; bases outside gene matches: 4. CDR3 protein: CASSQGLAGADTQYF. The CDR3 bases are TGCGCCAGCAGCCAAGGGCTAGCGGGTGCAGATACGCAGTATTTT.

This clone appeared once. CDR3 residues: CASSFLGPSYEQYF. In nucleotides, the CDR3 is TGTGCCAGCAGTTTCCTCGGTCCCTCCTACGAGCAGTACTTC. The chain carries TRBV27 and TRBJ2-7; D remains ambiguous. V was clipped by 3 bases and J by 0 bases, with 9 bases between them. The CDR3 length is 14 residues. Per the germline V gene, CDR1 is MNHEY and CDR2 is SMNVEV (reference sequence).

This clone was counted between two and nine times. The chain recombines TRBV29-1 with TRBJ1-1; D is unresolved. Per germline, CDR1 SQVTM and CDR2 ANQGSEA. The CDR3 length is 12 residues. The V end was cut by 4 bases, the J end by 4 bases, with 10 bases between. The chain's CDR3 is CSVVLGRTEAFF. DNA for the CDR3: TGCAGCGTTGTTTTAGGGCGCACTGAAGCTTTCTTT.